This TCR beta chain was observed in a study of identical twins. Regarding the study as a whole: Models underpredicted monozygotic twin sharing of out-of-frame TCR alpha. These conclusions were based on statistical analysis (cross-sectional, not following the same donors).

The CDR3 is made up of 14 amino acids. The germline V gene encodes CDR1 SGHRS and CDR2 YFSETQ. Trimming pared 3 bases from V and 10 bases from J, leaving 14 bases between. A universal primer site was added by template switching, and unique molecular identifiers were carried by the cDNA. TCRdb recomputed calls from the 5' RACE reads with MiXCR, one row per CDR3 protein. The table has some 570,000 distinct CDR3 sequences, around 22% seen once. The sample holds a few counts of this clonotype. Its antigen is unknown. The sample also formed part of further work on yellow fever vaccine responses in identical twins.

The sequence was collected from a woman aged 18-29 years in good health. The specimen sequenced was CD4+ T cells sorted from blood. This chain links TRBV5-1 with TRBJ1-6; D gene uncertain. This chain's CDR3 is CASSWAPSGSPLHF. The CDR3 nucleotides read TGCGCCAGCAGCTGGGCCCCTTCTGGGTCACCCCTCCACTTT.